This T cell receptor beta chain was recorded in a study of CD8+CD57+ T cells in acquired aplastic anemia. For the study at large: Sorted CD4+ and CD8+ cells gave a mean 3.2 ug DNA, range 0.2 to 27.4 ug. Study results and caveats: Significance was not reached for CD8+ Simpson's diversity between patients and controls. About 27 shared CD8+ CDR3s appeared highly expressed within patients' immunodominant clones.

To note about this clonotype: Its antigen is as yet unknown.

Using genomic DNA as the template, TCR beta VDJ and CDR3 profiling was carried out. TCRdb re-called the reads through MiXCR, storing one row per CDR3 protein. The sample consists of some 200,000 distinct CDR3 sequences, 60% to 80% of them appearing once. By flow cytometry, patients selected for sequencing had shown an expansion of CD8+CD57+ cells. Patient blood was sampled before any therapy had been received. The length of the CDR3 is 12 residues. The V gene's germline CDR1 is SGDLS and CDR2 YYNGEE. Deletions cut 4 bases from V and 4 bases from J, with 8 bases between. The rearrangement joins TRBV9 to TRBJ1-1; no firm D call. The source is a human donor with aplastic anemia. Material: sorted CD4+, CD8+, or CD8+CD57+ T cells (not recorded which) from PBMCs. The CDR3 is CASSLIGTEAFF. The CDR3, as DNA: TGTGCCAGCAGCTTAATTGGCACTGAAGCTTTCTTT.